The clone carrying this T cell receptor beta chain was observed a handful of times. Its antigen remains unidentified. This CDR3 has 15 amino acids. V dropped 4 bases and J dropped 7 bases, with 15 bases sitting between them. Per germline, CDR1 SGDLS and CDR2 YYNGEE. Measured with immunoSEQ multiplex PCR; TCRdb has only the in-frame clones, and not every one. The sample shows over 10,000 clones, 80% to 85% of them seen only once. These data originate in a study of tumor-infiltrating lymphocytes in localized non-small cell lung cancer. Study-level information: Tumor tissue and non-adjacent uninvolved lung came from each patient. General study points: Tumors had more T cell infiltration than uninvolved lung, per TCRbeta sequencing and CD3 counts. TCR sequencing covered a subset of patients with enough tissue. Different pieces of the same tissue were used for each assay.

The receptor was derived from a human donor with non-small cell lung cancer. Input material: uninvolved lung tissue not adjacent to the tumor. V usage is TRBV9 and J usage is TRBJ1-6; TRBD1 is a possible D gene (5 bases). CDR3 amino acids: CASSRRDLENSPLHF. CDR3 DNA sequence: TGTGCCAGCAGCAGAAGGGACTTGGAAAATTCACCCCTCCACTTT.